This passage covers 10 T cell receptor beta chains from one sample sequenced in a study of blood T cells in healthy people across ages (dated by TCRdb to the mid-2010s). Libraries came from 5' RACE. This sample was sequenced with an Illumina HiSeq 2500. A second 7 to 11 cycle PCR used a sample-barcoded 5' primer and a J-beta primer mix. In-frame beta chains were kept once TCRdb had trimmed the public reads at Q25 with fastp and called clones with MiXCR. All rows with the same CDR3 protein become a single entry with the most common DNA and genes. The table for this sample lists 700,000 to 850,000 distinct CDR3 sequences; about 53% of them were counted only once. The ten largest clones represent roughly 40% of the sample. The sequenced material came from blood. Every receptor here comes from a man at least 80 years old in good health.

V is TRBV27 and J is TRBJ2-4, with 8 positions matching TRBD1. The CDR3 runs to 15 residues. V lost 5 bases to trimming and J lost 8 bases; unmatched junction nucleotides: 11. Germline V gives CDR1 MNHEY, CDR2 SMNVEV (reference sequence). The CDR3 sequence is CASSTLRQGNYIQYF. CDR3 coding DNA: TGTGCCAGCAGTACGCTCCGACAGGGGAATTACATTCAGTACTTC.

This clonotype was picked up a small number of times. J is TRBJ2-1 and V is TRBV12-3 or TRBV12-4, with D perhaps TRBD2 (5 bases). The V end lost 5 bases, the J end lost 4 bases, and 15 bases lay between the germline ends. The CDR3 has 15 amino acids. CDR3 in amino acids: CASSLRPTGYNEQFF. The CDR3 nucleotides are TGTGCCAGCAGTCTCCGTCCCACGGGGTACAATGAGCAGTTCTTC.

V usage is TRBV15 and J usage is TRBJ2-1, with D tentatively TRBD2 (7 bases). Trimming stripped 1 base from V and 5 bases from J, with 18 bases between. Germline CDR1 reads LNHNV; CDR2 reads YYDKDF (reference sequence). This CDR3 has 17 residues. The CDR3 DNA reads TGTGCCACCAGCAGAGCTCGGGGGAGGGGGATCAACAATGAGCAGTTCTTC. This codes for CATSRARGRGINNEQFF.

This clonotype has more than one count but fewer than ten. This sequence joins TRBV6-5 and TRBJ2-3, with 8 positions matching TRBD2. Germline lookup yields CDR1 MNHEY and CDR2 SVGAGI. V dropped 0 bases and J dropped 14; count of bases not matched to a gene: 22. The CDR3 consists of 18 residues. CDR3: CASSYSGASGRQHRYAYF. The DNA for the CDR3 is TGTGCCAGCAGTTACTCAGGGGCTAGCGGGCGCCAGCACAGATACGCGTATTTT.

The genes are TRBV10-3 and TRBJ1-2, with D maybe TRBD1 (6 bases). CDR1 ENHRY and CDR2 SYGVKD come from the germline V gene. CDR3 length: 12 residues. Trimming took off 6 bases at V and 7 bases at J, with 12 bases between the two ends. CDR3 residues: CAIRTGIGGYTF. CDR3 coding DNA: TGTGCCATCAGAACAGGGATCGGTGGCTACACCTTC.

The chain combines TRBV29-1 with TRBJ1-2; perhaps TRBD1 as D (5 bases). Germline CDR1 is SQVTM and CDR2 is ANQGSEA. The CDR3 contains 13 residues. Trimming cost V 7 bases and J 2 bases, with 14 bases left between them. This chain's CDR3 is CSALGAGNYGYTF. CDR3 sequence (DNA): TGCAGCGCCCTAGGGGCAGGGAACTATGGCTACACCTTC. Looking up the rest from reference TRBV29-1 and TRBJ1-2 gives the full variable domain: SAVISQKPSRDICQRGTSLTIQCQVDSQVTMMFWYRQQPGQSLTLIATANQGSEATYESGFVIDKFPISRPNLTFSTLTVSNMSPEDSSIYLCSALGAGNYGYTFGSGTRLTVV.

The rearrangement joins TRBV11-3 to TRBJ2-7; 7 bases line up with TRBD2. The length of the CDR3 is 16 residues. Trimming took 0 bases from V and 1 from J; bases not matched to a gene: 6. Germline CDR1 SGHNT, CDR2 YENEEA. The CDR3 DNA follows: TGTGCCAGCAGCTTAGATTGGGAGGGTGGTTCCTACGAGCAGTACTTC. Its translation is CASSLDWEGGSYEQYF.

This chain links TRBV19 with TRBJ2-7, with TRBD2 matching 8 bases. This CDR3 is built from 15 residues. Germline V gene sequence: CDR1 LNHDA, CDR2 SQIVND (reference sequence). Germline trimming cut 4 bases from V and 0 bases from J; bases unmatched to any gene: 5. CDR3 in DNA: TGTGCCAGTAGTAAGCCGGGAGGGAGCTCCTACGAGCAGTACTTC. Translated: CASSKPGGSSYEQYF.

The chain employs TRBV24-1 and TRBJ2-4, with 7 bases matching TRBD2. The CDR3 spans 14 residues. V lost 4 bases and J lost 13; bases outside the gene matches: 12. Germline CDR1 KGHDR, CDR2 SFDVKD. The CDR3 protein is CATSDRDYYNEQYF. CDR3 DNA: TGTGCCACCAGTGACCGGGACTATTACAATGAGCAGTACTTC.

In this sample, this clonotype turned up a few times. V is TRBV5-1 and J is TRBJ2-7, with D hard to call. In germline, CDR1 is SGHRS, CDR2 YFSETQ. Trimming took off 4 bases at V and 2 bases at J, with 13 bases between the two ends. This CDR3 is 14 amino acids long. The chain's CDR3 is CASSLDGLPYEQYF. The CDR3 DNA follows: TGCGCCAGCAGCCTAGACGGTTTACCCTACGAGCAGTACTTC. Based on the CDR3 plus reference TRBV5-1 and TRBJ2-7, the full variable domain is KAGVTQTPRYLIKTRGQQVTLSCSPISGHRSVSWYQQTPGQGLQFLFEYFSETQRNKGNFPGRFSGRQFSNSRSEMNVSTLELGDSALYLCASSLDGLPYEQYFGPGTRLTVT.